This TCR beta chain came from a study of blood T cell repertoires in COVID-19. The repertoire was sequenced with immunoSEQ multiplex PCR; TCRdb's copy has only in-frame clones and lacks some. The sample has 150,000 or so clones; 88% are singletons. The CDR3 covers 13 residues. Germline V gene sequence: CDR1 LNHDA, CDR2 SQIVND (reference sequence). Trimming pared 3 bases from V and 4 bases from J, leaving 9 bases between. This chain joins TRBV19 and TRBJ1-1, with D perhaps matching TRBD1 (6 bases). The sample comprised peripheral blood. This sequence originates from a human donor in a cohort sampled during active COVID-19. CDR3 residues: CASSIQGSTEAFF. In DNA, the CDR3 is TGTGCCAGTAGTATCCAGGGGAGCACTGAAGCTTTCTTT.